A single sample is the source of the 29 T cell receptor beta chains below, sequenced in a study of metastatic and nonmetastatic thyroid tumors. Patients were all untreated before their thyroid surgery. TCRdb reanalyzed the PCR reads with MiXCR. The sample lists more than 15,000 clones, approximately 17% occurring once. The source material was blood. The receptor set was obtained from a male donor with papillary thyroid cancer or a benign thyroid nodule (not recorded which). Some clones in this sample may be carry-over from other donors' samples.

This clone has just a few counts. V is TRBV6-1 and J is TRBJ1-6; 9 nucleotides agree with TRBD1. Germline CDR1 MNHNS, CDR2 SASEGT. Trimming at V came to 4 bases and at J to 8 bases, leaving 9 bases not matched to a gene. The CDR3 is 16 amino acids. The chain's CDR3 is CASSVPSTGGYSPLHF. The CDR3 DNA sequence: TGTGCCAGCAGTGTGCCTTCGACAGGGGGTTATTCACCCCTCCACTTT.

Relative to its sample, this clone is medium-sized. This chain connects TRBV5-1 to TRBJ1-1, with 9 bases identical to TRBD1. The trim removed 0 bases at V and 5 bases at J, leaving 8 bases unmatched. The CDR3 totals 16 residues. The germline V gene encodes CDR1 SGHRS and CDR2 YFSETQ. The CDR3 sequence is CASSLGQGERWTEAFF. CDR3 nucleotides: TGCGCCAGCAGCTTGGGACAGGGGGAACGTTGGACTGAAGCTTTCTTT.

In its sample, this clone was seen many times. CDR3 DNA: TGTGCCAGCAGCCAGGCATGGCGCGAGCAGTACTTC. Its translation: CASSQAWREQYF. This sequence joins TRBV14 and TRBJ2-7; D not resolved. The germline V and J ends were trimmed by 3 bases and 6 bases, with 9 bases remaining between them. The CDR3 loop spans 12 amino acids. Germline V gene sequence: CDR1 SGHDN, CDR2 FVKESK.

This clone was seen a handful of times. This chain joins TRBV24-1 and TRBJ2-2; no reliable D call. The CDR3 is made up of 16 amino acids. Germline values: CDR1 KGHDR, CDR2 SFDVKD. Trimming stripped 0 bases from V and 4 bases from J, with 11 bases between. The CDR3 coding sequence is TGTGCCACCAGTGATTTGCAAGTGGGTTTCACCGGGGAGCTGTTTTTT. This sequence encodes CATSDLQVGFTGELFF.

In this sample, this clone turned up many times. A much larger clone lies one base from this, so it may be a read error. The missing conserved phenylalanine or tryptophan at the end of this CDR3 makes a read error likely. The chain uses TRBV6-6 and TRBJ1-2, with TRBD1 matching 8 bases. Germline CDR1 and CDR2: MNHNY and SVGAGI (reference sequence). The CDR3 sequence is 16 residues long. V lost 2 bases and J lost 5; bases outside the gene matches: 10. The CDR3 loop is CASSYIRTGGGYGYTS. The CDR3 nucleotides are TGTGCCAGCAGTTACATCAGAACAGGGGGAGGATATGGCTACACCTCC.

The table lists this clone with a count of one. In DNA form, the CDR3 reads TGTGCCAGCAGCGTAGCCACAACCGGGGAGCTGTTTTTT. This encodes CASSVATTGELFF. The chain has TRBV9 and TRBJ2-2; D remains unclear. Germline V CDR1 and CDR2: SGDLS, YYNGEE. V was shortened by 0 bases and J by 5 bases, with 5 bases between the two germline ends. The length of the CDR3 is 13 residues.

The chain couples TRBV20-1 to TRBJ2-2, with 8 positions matching TRBD2. The CDR3 consists of 15 residues. Per the germline V gene, CDR1 is DFQATT and CDR2 is SNEGSKA (reference sequence). Unmatched junction bases numbered 11, after V lost 4 bases and J lost 7 bases. The DNA of the CDR3 is TGCAGTGCTATATCTCCCGGGACTAGTATCGGGGAGCTGTTTTTT. This translates into CSAISPGTSIGELFF.

This chain links TRBV20-1 with TRBJ2-1, with D possibly matching TRBD2 (6 bases). V shed 6 bases and J shed 5 bases, with 17 bases lying between them. Germline values: CDR1 DFQATT, CDR2 SNEGSKA (reference sequence). This CDR3 is built from 14 residues. The CDR3 reads CSAPLEGRHNEQFF. The DNA for the CDR3 is TGCAGTGCCCCCTTGGAGGGAAGGCACAATGAGCAGTTCTTC.

As for this clone: The junction and the germline gene differ at one end; a read error may be behind it. Other DNA sequences from this sample encode an identical CDR3 as well. The CDR3 DNA follows: TGTGCCAGCAGCACAGGTCTTTCTTACGAGCAGTATTTC. It yields the protein CASSTGLSYEQYF. This chain joins TRBV7-2 and TRBJ2-7; D possibly corresponds to TRBD1 (5 bases). CDR3 length: 13 amino acids. Germline V gene sequence: CDR1 SGHTA, CDR2 FQGNSA. The variable domain in full, with the rest retrieved from reference TRBV7-2 and TRBJ2-7, is GAGVSQSPSNKVTEKGKDVELRCDPISGHTALYWYRQSLGQGLEFLIYFQGNSAPDKSGLPSDRFSAERTGGSVSTLTIQRTQQEDSAVYLCASSTGLSYEQYFGPGTRLTVT.

CDR3 in amino acids: CASTEGTGLYEQYF. In DNA, the CDR3 is TGTGCCAGCACGGAAGGGACAGGCCTCTACGAGCAGTACTTC. The V and J genes are TRBV12-3 or TRBV12-4 and TRBJ2-7; 8 bases align to TRBD1. This CDR3 has 14 amino acids. V trimming: 7 bases; J trimming: 3 bases; junction bases outside the gene matches: 8.

This sequence joins TRBV5-1 and TRBJ1-6; TRBD1 is a possible D gene (5 bases). V lost 0 bases and J 7 bases, leaving 14 bases between the germline ends. Germline CDR1 SGHRS, CDR2 YFSETQ. This CDR3 is 16 amino acids long. CDR3 in amino acids: CASSLAGPSFNSPLHF. For the CDR3, the DNA is TGCGCCAGCAGCTTGGCAGGGCCCTCGTTCAATTCACCCCTCCACTTT.

This clone showed up just a few times. The junction does not match germline at one end; this may be a read error. The chain links TRBV28 to TRBJ2-2, with 7 bases matching TRBD1. This CDR3 spans 14 amino acids. Germline V gives CDR1 MDHEN, CDR2 SYDVKM. CDR3 DNA sequence: TGTGCCAGCATGGGTGGCCGTGACACAGGGGAGATGTTTTTT. Translating gives CASMGGRDTGEMFF.

This clone was counted a few times. A read error may explain this, as a much larger clone is one base away. This CDR3 is also generated by other DNA sequences in the sample. The rearrangement joins TRBV9 to TRBJ1-3; a weak D match, TRBD1 (6 bases). The CDR3 has 13 amino acids. CDR1 is SGDLS and CDR2 is YYNGEE in the germline V gene. The CDR3 protein is CASSVSVGPGGGF. CDR3 in DNA: TGTGCCAGCAGCGTATCGGTCGGCCCTGGTGGGGGCTTC.

This clone was picked up many times. The V call is TRBV19, the J call TRBJ2-7, with a possible D match to TRBD2 (6 bases). The germline V and J ends were trimmed by 3 bases and 2 bases, with 11 bases remaining between them. The length of the CDR3 is 14 residues. The germline V gene has CDR1 LNHDA and CDR2 SQIVND (reference sequence). This chain's CDR3 is CASSIGGDTYEQYF. In DNA, the CDR3 is TGTGCCAGTAGTATCGGGGGAGATACCTACGAGCAGTACTTC.

Ten or more counts support this clone. The V call is TRBV6-4, the J call TRBJ1-1; 7 bases agree with TRBD1. J was trimmed by 4 bases and V by 6 bases; bases with no gene match: 5. CDR3 length equals 13 residues. Germline V CDR1 and CDR2: MRHNA, SNTAGT. The CDR3, as DNA: TGTGCCAGCAGGGAGGGGGCTGGCACTGAAGCTTTCTTT. Amino acid sequence: CASREGAGTEAFF.

This clone was found many times. This chain uses TRBV14 with TRBJ2-7; 7 nucleotides line up with TRBD1. CDR1 is SGHDN and CDR2 is FVKESK in the germline V gene. Losses at the gene ends were 1 base for V and 0 bases for J; bases not matched to a gene: 3. The length of the CDR3 is 15 residues. This chain's CDR3 is CASSQAGTVSYEQYF. The CDR3 DNA is TGTGCCAGCAGCCAAGCTGGGACAGTCTCCTACGAGCAGTACTTC.

This clone was counted at least ten times. The gene calls are TRBV6-1 and TRBJ2-3; 9 positions match TRBD2. This CDR3 is built from 16 residues. The germline CDR1 and CDR2 sequences are MNHNS and SASEGT. Trimming cost V 8 bases and J 2 bases; bases outside gene matches: 11. The CDR3 DNA reads TGTGCCAGCGGGGGTCGACTAGCGGTTCCCACAGATACGCAGTATTTT. This gives the protein CASGGRLAVPTDTQYF.

By sample fraction, this clone is medium-sized. The CDR3 bases are TGTGCCAGCAGCTCGACAGGGAAAGACACTGAAGCTTTCTTT. It codes for CASSSTGKDTEAFF. This chain connects TRBV13 to TRBJ1-1; 7 nucleotides align to TRBD1. CDR1 and CDR2 from the germline V gene are PRHDT and FYEKMQ (reference sequence). With V trimmed by 4 bases and J by 3 bases, 5 bases remained unmatched. The CDR3 loop spans 14 amino acids.

Many counts were recorded for this clone. The rearrangement links TRBV27 to TRBJ2-1, with D perhaps matching TRBD2 (5 bases). CDR3 length equals 17 residues. Trimming removed 0 bases at V and 2 bases at J, with 14 bases between. CDR1 and CDR2 (germline): MNHEY, SMNVEV (reference sequence). For the CDR3, the DNA is TGTGCCAGCAGTTTATCCGGTCTACTAGGACCCTACAATGAGCAGTTCTTC. Protein: CASSLSGLLGPYNEQFF.

This clone occurred many times. V usage is TRBV5-4 and J usage is TRBJ2-7; D ambiguous. Trimming took 1 base from V and 2 from J, leaving 4 bases between them. CDR1 SGHNT and CDR2 YYREEE come from the germline V gene (reference sequence). The CDR3 contains 12 residues. The CDR3 is CASSLHPYEQYF. The CDR3 nucleotides read TGTGCCAGCAGCTTGCACCCCTACGAGCAGTACTTC.

In its sample, this clone was seen many times. This chain connects TRBV5-8 to TRBJ2-1; TRBD1 is a possible D gene (6 bases). The V end was cut by 6 bases, the J end by 9 bases, with 16 bases between. Germline V CDR1 and CDR2: SGHTS, YDEGEE. The CDR3 is 13 residues long. The CDR3 here is CASTHRVVGEQFF. CDR3 coding DNA: TGTGCCAGCACCCACAGGGTAGTTGGTGAGCAGTTCTTC.

By share, this clone counts as medium-sized. This sequence joins TRBV20-1 and TRBJ1-6, with D possibly matching TRBD1 (5 bases). V shed 3 bases and J shed 14 bases, with 23 bases lying between them. This CDR3 region has 15 residues. CDR1 DFQATT and CDR2 SNEGSKA come from the germline V gene (reference sequence). CDR3 sequence reads: CSAREGTTSGGALHF. CDR3 nucleotides: TGCAGTGCTAGGGAGGGGACCACGTCTGGTGGGGCCCTCCACTTT.

The V gene is TRBV18, the J gene TRBJ1-2; unclear D gene. The germline CDR1 and CDR2 sequences are KGHSH and LQKENI. This CDR3 comprises 13 residues. Trimming removed 3 bases at V and 3 bases at J, with 8 bases between. CDR3 amino acids: CASSPDKDYGYTF. The CDR3 DNA is TGTGCCAGCTCACCCGACAAAGACTATGGCTACACCTTC.

This clone was found many times. The V call is TRBV30, the J call TRBJ2-5; TRBD2 matches 12 bases. Germline-derived CDR1 and CDR2 are GTSNPN and SVGIG (reference sequence). Trimming cost V 1 base and J 7 bases; bases outside gene matches: 13. The CDR3 runs to 17 residues. Written as DNA, the CDR3 is TGTGCCTGGAGTGGGTGGCTAGCGGGAGGGCCGGAAGGGACCCAGTACTTC. It codes for CAWSGWLAGGPEGTQYF.

This clone has a count of ten or more. CDR3 sequence: CASSLMSGQIYEQYF. Written as DNA, the CDR3 is TGTGCCAGCAGTTTGATGAGCGGGCAGATCTACGAGCAGTACTTC. The J gene is TRBJ2-7, the V gene TRBV27; D might be TRBD2 (6 bases). This CDR3 is built from 15 residues. The V end was cut by 3 bases, the J end by 3 bases, with 15 bases between. CDR1 and CDR2 from the germline V gene are MNHEY and SMNVEV (reference sequence).

This clone was picked up many times. CDR3 sequence: CASSFGGKIAEAFF. In nucleotides, the CDR3 is TGTGCCAGCAGTTTTGGAGGGAAGATCGCTGAAGCTTTCTTT. The genes are TRBV12-3 or TRBV12-4 and TRBJ1-1; D unresolved. CDR3 length: 14 amino acids. The germline V and J ends were trimmed by 3 bases and 6 bases, with 14 bases remaining between them.

At least ten counts were recorded for this clone. The V call is TRBV29-1, the J call TRBJ2-1, with D possibly matching TRBD2 (5 bases). Trimming shortened V by 4 bases and J by 2 bases, and 15 bases separated the two germline ends. The CDR3 has 15 amino acids. Germline lookup yields CDR1 SQVTM and CDR2 ANQGSEA. This CDR3 is CSVVERHSAYNEQFF. DNA for the CDR3: TGCAGCGTTGTGGAGCGGCACTCAGCCTACAATGAGCAGTTCTTC.

The table lists this clone with many counts. This chain links TRBV25-1 with TRBJ2-7, with D unresolved. Germline V gene sequence: CDR1 MGHDK, CDR2 SYGVNS. V lost 6 bases and J 5 bases, leaving 14 bases between the germline ends. This CDR3 spans 13 amino acids. The CDR3 DNA sequence: TGTGCCAGCAGGGCGGTTGTTTTGGACGAGCAGTACTTC. It codes for CASRAVVLDEQYF.

The chain carries TRBV7-9 and TRBJ2-7; TRBD1 might be the D (6 bases). Trimming removed 3 bases from V and 3 bases from J, with 15 bases in between. Per germline, CDR1 SEHNR and CDR2 FQNEAQ (reference sequence). The CDR3 covers 15 residues. CDR3 in amino acids: CASSFGSGHHYEQYF. The CDR3 nucleotides are TGTGCCAGCAGCTTTGGTTCGGGACATCACTACGAGCAGTACTTC.